These 8 T cell receptor beta chains were all obtained from the same sample, sequenced in a study of blood T cells in healthy people across ages. A second roughly 6 to 12 cycle PCR used barcoded and J-beta primers. One entry per CDR3 protein results from TCRdb running MiXCR on the 5' RACE reads. Here the sample spans 550,000 to 650,000 distinct CDR3 sequences, about 28% being singletons. What was sequenced was blood. The receptor set was obtained from a woman of 80 years or more in good health.

Worth noting for this clonotype: A much larger clone lies a single base off, so this may be a read error. The genes are TRBV5-1 and TRBJ2-7; the match to TRBD2 covers 9 bases. Germline assignment: CDR1 SGHRS and CDR2 YFSETQ. CDR3 length equals 15 residues. V trimming: 0 bases; J trimming: 7 bases; junction bases outside the gene matches: 8. CDR3 sequence (DNA): TGCGCCAGCAGCTTGGCTCTAGCGGGGTACAATGAGCAGTACTTC. It is translated as CASSLALAGYNEQYF. Full variable domain (remainder filled in from reference TRBV5-1 and TRBJ2-7): KAGVTQTPRYLIKTRGQQVTLSCSPISGHRSVSWYQQTPGQGLQFLFEYFSETQRNKGNFPGRFSGRQFSNSRSEMNVSTLELGDSALYLCASSLALAGYNEQYFGPGTRLTVT.

Many counts were recorded for this clonotype. The chain couples TRBV3-1 to TRBJ1-2; TRBD1 might be the D (5 bases). The CDR3 consists of 12 residues. V dropped 2 bases and J dropped 6 bases, with 7 bases sitting between them. Germline assignment: CDR1 LGHDT and CDR2 YNNKEL (reference sequence). The CDR3 region has the DNA TGTGCCAGCAGCCAATCGGGGGATGGCTACACCTTC. Amino acids: CASSQSGDGYTF.

About this clonotype itself: Just one base apart from a much larger clone, this may be a read error. This chain joins TRBV6-2 or TRBV6-3 and TRBJ2-1; 7 nucleotides agree with TRBD1. The V gene end was trimmed by 6 bases and the J gene end by 13 bases; junction bases not matched to a gene: 15. The germline gives CDR1 MNHEY, CDR2 SVGEGT. CDR3 size: 14 residues. The CDR3 region has the DNA TGTGCCAGCAGCTTGACAGGGAACAGAGAGACCCAGTTCTTC. Amino acids: CASSLTGNRETQFF.

This clonotype was seen ten or more times. This chain joins TRBV4-2 and TRBJ1-6, with 9 bases identical to TRBD1. Trimming at V came to 1 base and at J to 5 bases, leaving 0 bases not matched to a gene. Germline CDR1 LGHNA, CDR2 YNFKEQ. The CDR3 sequence is 15 residues long. The CDR3 DNA reads TGTGCCAGCAGCCAAGGGGACAGGGATAATTCACCCCTCCACTTT. It is translated as CASSQGDRDNSPLHF.

The rearrangement joins TRBV18 to TRBJ2-3; D possibly uses TRBD1 or TRBD2 (5 bases each). Trimming removed 2 bases at V and 4 bases at J, with 13 bases between. The CDR3 has 15 residues. CDR1 KGHSH and CDR2 LQKENI come from the germline V gene. This CDR3 reads CASSPGTGRADTQYF. CDR3 bases: TGTGCCAGCTCACCAGGGACGGGTCGGGCAGATACGCAGTATTTT.

The gene calls are TRBV11-2 and TRBJ1-1, with D possibly TRBD1 on 6 matching bases. There are 17 residues in the CDR3. V lost 4 bases, J lost 1 base, and 19 bases lay in between. Germline CDR1 is SGHAT and CDR2 is FQNNGV. This CDR3 reads CASSSFRGGRRNTEAFF. Written as DNA, the CDR3 is TGTGCCAGCAGCTCCTTCAGGGGAGGCCGACGGAACACTGAAGCTTTCTTT.

In its sample, this clonotype was seen many times. The chain has TRBV5-1 and TRBJ2-7, with a weak D call TRBD2 (6 bases). CDR1 and CDR2 from the germline V gene are SGHRS and YFSETQ. The V end was cut by 2 bases, the J end by 0 bases, with 9 bases between. The length of the CDR3 is 14 residues. The CDR3 protein is CASSFGGFSYEQYF. CDR3 DNA: TGCGCCAGCAGCTTCGGAGGGTTCTCCTACGAGCAGTACTTC. The full variable domain, completed using reference TRBV5-1 and TRBJ2-7, is KAGVTQTPRYLIKTRGQQVTLSCSPISGHRSVSWYQQTPGQGLQFLFEYFSETQRNKGNFPGRFSGRQFSNSRSEMNVSTLELGDSALYLCASSFGGFSYEQYFGPGTRLTVT.

This clonotype was counted many times. The chain links TRBV7-9 to TRBJ2-7; the match to TRBD1 covers 9 bases. The V and J ends lost 5 bases and 4 bases, in that order; junction bases with no gene match: 3. Germline lookup yields CDR1 SEHNR and CDR2 FQNEAQ (reference sequence). The CDR3 has 13 amino acids. CDR3 loop: CASSGQGFYEQYF. DNA for the CDR3: TGTGCCAGCAGCGGACAGGGGTTTTACGAGCAGTACTTC.